The 26 T cell receptor beta chains below come from one sample, sequenced in a study of cytomegalovirus exposure and HLA in healthy donors. Vbeta (60) and Jbeta (13) primers were used in the PCR. Assay used: immunoSEQ multiplex PCR; TCRdb lists only in-frame clones, some missing. The table records a few hundred thousand clones, 60% to 80% of them present only once. What was sequenced was PBMCs. These TCRs come from a man in his late teens or twenties in good health and CMV-seronegative.

CDR3 sequence reads: CASSQGQGEETQYF. CDR3 coding DNA: TGCGCCAGCAGCCAAGGACAGGGCGAAGAGACCCAGTACTTC. The J gene is TRBJ2-5, the V gene TRBV4-3, with 7 positions matching TRBD1. The trim removed 1 base at V and 3 bases at J, leaving 2 bases unmatched. Per the germline V gene, CDR1 is LGHNA and CDR2 is YSLEER. This CDR3 region has 14 residues.

J is TRBJ1-5 and V is TRBV10-3, with D perhaps TRBD1 (6 bases). The V end was cut by 4 bases, the J end by 4 bases, with 8 bases between. The CDR3 runs to 13 residues. Looked up from germline, CDR1 is ENHRY and CDR2 is SYGVKD. CDR3 region: CAISAQGNQPQHF. As DNA, the CDR3 is TGTGCCATCAGTGCGCAGGGGAATCAGCCCCAGCATTTT.

The gene calls are TRBV5-1 and TRBJ1-2; maybe TRBD1 (5 bases). The V end was cut by 2 bases, the J end by 4 bases, with 9 bases between. Germline V gives CDR1 SGHRS, CDR2 YFSETQ. The CDR3 loop spans 13 amino acids. CDR3 sequence reads: CASSFDSTYGYTF. The DNA for the CDR3 is TGCGCCAGCAGCTTTGACAGCACCTATGGCTACACCTTC.

V gene TRBV6-6 combines with J gene TRBJ2-7, with D hard to call. V lost 7 bases and J 0 bases, leaving 10 bases between the germline ends. Germline values: CDR1 MNHNY, CDR2 SVGAGI (reference sequence). The CDR3 is 13 residues long. The CDR3 is CASTVTGSYEQYF. The CDR3 DNA reads TGTGCCAGCACCGTGACGGGCTCCTACGAGCAGTACTTC.

V and J are TRBV23-1 and TRBJ2-7; 10 bases are a match to TRBD2. TRBV23-1 is an ORF for which the function is uncertain. Losses at the gene ends were 0 bases for V and 3 bases for J; bases not matched to a gene: 11. CDR3 length: 18 amino acids. The CDR3 bases are TGCGCCAGCAGTCAATCGGTGCCTAGCGGGGGCCGATGCTACGAGCAGTACTTC. This encodes CASSQSVPSGGRCYEQYF.

V usage is TRBV2 and J usage is TRBJ2-2, with 9 bases lining up with TRBD1. There are 13 residues in the CDR3. V dropped 10 bases and J dropped 3; count of bases not matched to a gene: 3. Germline V gene sequence: CDR1 SNHLY, CDR2 FYNNEI. The CDR3 DNA follows: TGTGCCACGGGACAGGGATACACCGGGGAGCTGTTTTTT. This gives the protein CATGQGYTGELFF.

This chain joins TRBV11-2 and TRBJ1-5, with a tentative D call TRBD1 (6 bases). The germline V gene has CDR1 SGHAT and CDR2 FQNNGV. The V and J ends lost 3 bases and 6 bases respectively, with 9 bases between them. This CDR3 spans 13 amino acids. The CDR3 DNA reads as TGTGCCAGCAGCTTGGACAGATCTCAGCCCCAGCATTTT. Translating it yields CASSLDRSQPQHF.

A single count supports this clone. The chain uses TRBV5-1 and TRBJ2-5; the match to TRBD1 covers 11 bases. Per germline, CDR1 SGHRS and CDR2 YFSETQ. CDR3 length: 17 amino acids. The V gene end was trimmed by 3 bases and the J gene end by 4 bases; junction bases not matched to a gene: 11. The CDR3 sequence: CASSSGQGAAPGETQYF. CDR3 DNA sequence: TGCGCCAGCAGCTCTGGACAGGGGGCCGCCCCGGGAGAGACCCAGTACTTC.

A word on this clone: The sample holds other DNA sequences that translate to the same CDR3. This chain connects TRBV9 to TRBJ2-3, with 7 bases identical to TRBD1. The CDR3 totals 14 residues. Germline V gene lookup returns CDR1 SGDLS and CDR2 YYNGEE. The trim removed 4 bases at V and 2 bases at J, leaving 4 bases unmatched. CDR3 sequence: CASSRDRSTDTQYF. CDR3 in DNA: TGTGCCAGCAGCAGGGACAGATCCACAGATACGCAGTATTTT.

This chain links TRBV30 with TRBJ1-1; D gene uncertain. CDR1 is GTSNPN, CDR2 SVGIG, per germline (reference sequence). The CDR3 covers 15 residues. V lost 3 bases and J 4 bases, leaving 18 bases between the germline ends. CDR3 nucleotides: TGTGCCTGGAGCCCCGGGATTGGGGAAGGCACTGAAGCTTTCTTT. It specifies CAWSPGIGEGTEAFF. The full variable domain, with the rest looked up from reference TRBV30 and TRBJ1-1, is SQTIHQWPATLVQPVGSPLSLECTVEGTSNPNLYWYRQAAGRGLQLLFYSVGIGQISSEVPQNLSASRPQDRQFILSSKKLLLSDSGFYLCAWSPGIGEGTEAFFGQGTRLTVV.

This chain connects TRBV25-1 to TRBJ1-1; TRBD1 agrees at 7 bases. The CDR3 covers 15 residues. The V gene end was trimmed by 10 bases and the J gene end by 1 base; junction bases not matched to a gene: 12. Germline values: CDR1 MGHDK, CDR2 SYGVNS. The CDR3 sequence: CATSALGGWNTEAFF. The DNA for the CDR3 is TGTGCCACCTCAGCGTTAGGGGGCTGGAACACTGAAGCTTTCTTT. Full variable domain (rest looked up from reference TRBV25-1 and TRBJ1-1): EADIYQTPRYLVIGTGKKITLECSQTMGHDKMYWYQQDPGMELHLIHYSYGVNSTEKGDLSSESTVSRIRTEHFPLTLESARPSHTSQYLCATSALGGWNTEAFFGQGTRLTVV.

The chain combines TRBV23-1 with TRBJ1-1; 7 bases are a match to TRBD1. TRBV23-1 is noted as an ORF with a role that remains uncertain. The CDR3 contains 15 residues. The junction had 5 bases not matched to a gene; V was cut back by 3 bases and J by 1 base. CDR3 region: CASSHPPGGNTEAFF. CDR3 nucleotide sequence: TGCGCCAGCAGTCACCCCCCAGGGGGGAACACTGAAGCTTTCTTT.

J is TRBJ1-5 and V is TRBV7-9; D perhaps matches TRBD1 (6 bases). V was shortened by 5 bases and J by 0 bases, with 14 bases between the two germline ends. The CDR3 length is 16 residues. Germline assignment: CDR1 SEHNR and CDR2 FQNEAQ (reference sequence). This chain's CDR3 is CASSPGQPYSNQPQHF. The CDR3 nucleotides read TGTGCCAGCAGCCCAGGACAGCCCTATAGCAATCAGCCCCAGCATTTT.

As regards this clone: Other DNA sequences in the sample encode the same CDR3. CDR3 in amino acids: CAISVEARGTEAFF. The CDR3 region has the DNA TGTGCCATCAGTGTGGAGGCACGGGGCACTGAAGCTTTCTTT. The chain is built from TRBV10-3 and TRBJ1-1; D unresolved. Trimming shortened V by 4 bases and J by 4 bases, and 13 bases separated the two germline ends. The CDR3 length is 14 residues. Germline CDR1 ENHRY, CDR2 SYGVKD.

The rearrangement uses TRBV5-1 and TRBJ2-7, with 8 bases fitting TRBD2. CDR1 and CDR2 (germline): SGHRS, YFSETQ. The CDR3 covers 16 residues. Trimming removed 4 bases from V and 4 bases from J; junction bases left unmatched: 13. The CDR3 here is CASSPEVSGRWYEQYF. CDR3 bases: TGCGCCAGCAGCCCCGAAGTGAGCGGGAGATGGTACGAGCAGTACTTC. The variable domain in full, with the rest retrieved from reference TRBV5-1 and TRBJ2-7, is KAGVTQTPRYLIKTRGQQVTLSCSPISGHRSVSWYQQTPGQGLQFLFEYFSETQRNKGNFPGRFSGRQFSNSRSEMNVSTLELGDSALYLCASSPEVSGRWYEQYFGPGTRLTVT.

This chain uses TRBV27 with TRBJ2-7; 7 positions agree with TRBD1. The V gene end was trimmed by 3 bases and the J gene end by 0 bases; junction bases not matched to a gene: 5. The CDR3 covers 15 residues. Germline V gene data show CDR1 as MNHEY and CDR2 as SMNVEV (reference sequence). The CDR3 nucleotides are TGTGCCAGCAGTTTGACGGGACAGAGCTCCTACGAGCAGTACTTC. This gives the protein CASSLTGQSSYEQYF.

The rearrangement links TRBV6-5 to TRBJ1-2, with D maybe TRBD1 (5 bases). V lost 0 bases and J 4 bases, leaving 15 bases between the germline ends. The germline V gene has CDR1 MNHEY and CDR2 SVGAGI. There are 16 residues in the CDR3. DNA for the CDR3: TGTGCCAGCAGTTACTCGTTGGGGGGACCTTTCTATGGCTACACCTTC. Protein: CASSYSLGGPFYGYTF.

CDR3 nucleotides: TGCGCCAGCAGCCAAGAATCGGGGTATGGCTACACCTTC. This gives the protein CASSQESGYGYTF. V gene TRBV4-3 combines with J gene TRBJ1-2; D remains ambiguous. The CDR3 runs 13 residues. The germline gives CDR1 LGHNA, CDR2 YSLEER. Trimming shortened V by 0 bases and J by 5 bases, and 7 bases separated the two germline ends.

The chain links TRBV6-5 to TRBJ2-1; 8 bases map to TRBD2. CDR1 is MNHEY, CDR2 SVGAGI, per germline. The trim removed 5 bases at V and 9 bases at J, leaving 12 bases unmatched. The CDR3 has 15 amino acids. The CDR3 loop reads CASSLGLGPGSEQFF. CDR3 bases: TGTGCCAGCAGTCTGGGACTAGGCCCAGGGAGTGAGCAGTTCTTC.

The rearrangement joins TRBV30 to TRBJ1-1; D is undetermined. The CDR3 covers 11 residues. Trimming cost V 2 bases and J 7 bases, with 8 bases left between them. CDR1 is GTSNPN and CDR2 is SVGIG in the germline V gene (reference sequence). CDR3 DNA sequence: TGTGCCTGGAGTCAGACACTTGAAGCTTTCTTT. This codes for CAWSQTLEAFF.

This chain uses TRBV7-2 with TRBJ1-1; no clear D gene. CDR1 and CDR2 from the germline V gene are SGHTA and FQGNSA. V lost 5 bases and J lost 3, with 16 bases in between. The CDR3 extends over 15 amino acids. The CDR3 sequence is CASSRNSADYTEAFF. The CDR3 DNA reads TGTGCCAGCAGCCGCAACTCGGCGGATTACACTGAAGCTTTCTTT.

This clone showed up just a few times. The chain links TRBV25-1 to TRBJ2-1; a weak D match, TRBD2 (5 bases). The germline V gene has CDR1 MGHDK and CDR2 SYGVNS. This CDR3 contains 14 residues. The V gene lost 7 bases and the J gene lost 5 bases, with 15 bases spanning the gap. CDR3 nucleotide sequence: TGTGCCAGCAACGCGAGGAGGTCGGACAATGAGCAGTTCTTC. This translates into CASNARRSDNEQFF.

The rearrangement links TRBV10-3 to TRBJ2-2; TRBD2 matches at 14 bases. The germline CDR1 and CDR2 sequences are ENHRY and SYGVKD. The J segment lost 5 bases and the V segment lost 10 bases, leaving 9 bases of the junction unmatched. The CDR3 runs to 16 residues. CDR3 amino acids: CATTGTSGRGTGELFF. CDR3 DNA: TGTGCCACCACCGGGACTAGCGGGAGAGGGACCGGGGAGCTGTTTTTT.

This chain connects TRBV15 to TRBJ2-2; 7 nucleotides line up with TRBD2. Germline trimming cut 0 bases from V and 4 bases from J; bases unmatched to any gene: 2. Per germline, CDR1 LNHNV and CDR2 YYDKDF (reference sequence). CDR3 length: 15 amino acids. The CDR3 bases are TGTGCCACCAGCAGAGAGCGGGGGACCACCGGGGAGCTGTTTTTT. Its translation: CATSRERGTTGELFF.

This clone was seen just once. In nucleotides, the CDR3 is TGCAGCGTGGCTAAACAGGGAGACGAGCAGTACTTC. Translating it yields CSVAKQGDEQYF. V is TRBV29-1 and J is TRBJ2-7; TRBD1 is a possible D gene (6 bases). The CDR3 loop spans 12 amino acids. V was cut by 6 bases and J by 5 bases, with 14 bases left in between. Germline V lookup: CDR1 SQVTM, CDR2 ANQGSEA.

The chain uses TRBV11-3 and TRBJ2-1; D ambiguous. Trimming took off 4 bases at V and 5 bases at J, with 12 bases between the two ends. The CDR3 has 14 residues. Looked up from germline, CDR1 is SGHNT and CDR2 is YENEEA. The CDR3 DNA reads as TGTGCCAGCAGCTCCGCGCCTAGAAACAATGAGCAGTTCTTC. Residues: CASSSAPRNNEQFF.